This is a list of T cell receptor beta chains from one sample in a study of shared clonotypes between healthy human individuals. The table came from immunoSEQ multiplex PCR; TCRdb's copy has only in-frame clones and leaves some out. The profile shows over a million clones, about 80% of them singletons. Sequences were obtained from memory CD4+ T cells from PBMCs. The source is a man aged 18 to 30 in good health. Some clones in this sample may be carry-over from other donors' samples. Each CDR3 is given with its conserved first and last residue. A D gene is named only where the DNA matches it firmly. Expanded clones get a size class; other rows say once, few or many, or leave the size out.

D gene	V gene	J gene	CDR3 length	clone size	CDR3 protein	CDR3 DNA
-	TRBV7-3	TRBJ2-5	13	-	CASSRTSQETQYF	TGTGCCAGCAGCCGAACTAGTCAAGAGACCCAGTACTTC
TRBD2	TRBV5-1	TRBJ2-7	15	-	CASSPGASGYDEQYF	TGCGCCAGCAGCCCTGGGGCTAGCGGGTACGACGAGCAGTACTTC
-	TRBV30	TRBJ1-4	13	-	CAWTGRANEKLFF	TGTGCCTGGACAGGGCGGGCAAATGAAAAACTGTTTTTT
TRBD2	TRBV7-9	TRBJ2-1	16	once	CASSLGLADLYNEQFF	TGTGCCAGCAGCCTGGGACTAGCGGACCTTTACAATGAGCAGTTCTTC
-	TRBV7-9	TRBJ1-1	12	-	CASSLLPREAFF	TGTGCCAGCAGCTTACTTCCTAGGGAAGCTTTCTTT
TRBD1	TRBV5-1	TRBJ2-2	14	-	CASSYGTGAGELFF	TGCGCCAGCAGCTATGGGACAGGGGCCGGGGAGCTGTTTTTT
TRBD2	TRBV13	TRBJ2-7	15	-	CASSQEAGGAYEQYF	TGTGCCAGCAGCCAGGAAGCGGGAGGAGCCTACGAGCAGTACTTC
-	TRBV27	TRBJ2-7	16	-	CASRRGQGGLSYEQYF	TGTGCCAGCAGACGAGGTCAGGGGGGCCTCTCCTACGAGCAGTACTTC
-	TRBV7-9	TRBJ2-1	11	-	CASPRGNEQFF	TGTGCCAGCCCCCGGGGGAATGAGCAGTTCTTC
-	TRBV4-1	TRBJ2-2	14	-	CASRWVGGSGELFF	TGCGCCAGCAGATGGGTTGGAGGCTCCGGGGAGCTGTTTTTT
TRBD1	TRBV2	TRBJ1-2	14	many	CASSGRTGHYGYTF	TGTGCCAGCAGTGGACGGACAGGCCATTATGGCTACACCTTC
-	TRBV5-1	TRBJ2-2	15	-	CASSLKAENTGELFF	TGCGCCAGCAGCTTAAAAGCGGAAAACACCGGGGAGCTGTTTTTT
-	TRBV7-2	TRBJ2-7	14	-	CASSFGKRPYEQYF	TGTGCCAGCAGCTTTGGCAAGCGACCCTACGAGCAGTACTTC
-	TRBV28	TRBJ1-2	15	few	CASSSGQGGHYGYTF	TGTGCCAGCAGCTCAGGGCAGGGAGGACACTATGGCTACACCTTC
-	TRBV6-1	TRBJ2-3	14	-	CASSEGAAVDTQYF	TGTGCCAGCAGTGAAGGGGCAGCGGTGGATACGCAGTATTTT
TRBD1	TRBV27	TRBJ2-6	18	once	CASSSRQTGGSGANVLTF	TGTGCCAGCAGCTCCCGCCAGACAGGGGGCTCTGGGGCCAACGTCCTGACTTTC
-	TRBV28	TRBJ2-2	15	-	CASNHLGKNTGELFF	TGTGCCAGCAATCACCTGGGCAAGAACACCGGGGAGCTGTTTTTT
-	TRBV6-6	TRBJ1-1	12	-	CASSSGGTEAFF	TGTGCCAGCAGTTCCGGAGGGACTGAAGCTTTCTTT
-	TRBV30	TRBJ2-7	12	-	CAWSPTGDEQYF	TGTGCCTGGAGTCCCACAGGCGACGAGCAGTACTTC
-	TRBV5-1	TRBJ2-1	14	-	CASSLEVGSGEQFF	TGCGCCAGCAGCTTAGAGGTGGGGAGTGGAGAGCAGTTCTTC
TRBD2	TRBV7-9	TRBJ2-1	16	-	CASHNWREGLYNEQFF	TGTGCCAGCCATAACTGGCGGGAGGGTCTCTACAATGAGCAGTTCTTC
-	TRBV15	TRBJ1-4	13	-	CATSSSANEKLFF	TGTGCCACCAGCAGCTCGGCAAATGAAAAACTGTTTTTT
-	TRBV20-1	TRBJ2-7	11	-	CSATRPLEQYF	TGCAGTGCTACCCGGCCTCTCGAGCAGTACTTC
-	TRBV28	TRBJ1-4	15	many	CASSLLGATNEKLFF	TGTGCCAGCAGTTTATTGGGGGCGACTAATGAAAAACTGTTTTTT
-	TRBV18	TRBJ1-2	14	-	CASSPLEGGYGYTF	TGTGCCAGCTCACCACTTGAAGGGGGGTATGGCTACACCTTC
-	TRBV4-3	TRBJ2-1	16	-	CASSRTTGTGYNEQFF	TGCGCCAGCAGCCGCACAACAGGCACGGGGTACAATGAGCAGTTCTTC
-	TRBV7-2	TRBJ2-3	14	once	CASSSGVSTDTQYF	TGTGCCAGCAGCTCGGGAGTGAGCACAGATACGCAGTATTTT
TRBD2	TRBV19	TRBJ2-1	18	-	CASSIAATSGGRPNEQFF	TGTGCCAGTAGTATAGCCGCGACTAGCGGGGGTCGCCCCAATGAGCAGTTCTTC
-	TRBV7-3	TRBJ1-1	15	-	CASSFDGDPNTEAFF	TGTGCCAGCAGCTTTGATGGGGACCCGAACACTGAAGCTTTCTTT
TRBD1	TRBV19	TRBJ1-2	14	-	CASRPSGQVYGYTF	TGTGCCAGTAGACCCTCGGGACAGGTCTATGGCTACACCTTC
TRBD2	TRBV7-9	TRBJ2-7	15	-	CASSFEGAGAGEQYF	TGTGCCAGCAGCTTCGAGGGAGCGGGAGCGGGCGAGCAGTACTTC
-	TRBV15	TRBJ1-2	13	-	CATSRGRNYGYTF	TGTGCCACCAGCAGGGGACGGAACTATGGCTACACCTTC
TRBD1	TRBV30	TRBJ1-5	15	-	CAWSRTGVSNQPQHF	TGTGCCTGGAGCCGTACAGGGGTTAGCAATCAGCCCCAGCATTTT
-	TRBV7-2	TRBJ2-4	17	-	CASSPGILGLAKNIQYF	TGTGCCAGCAGCCCTGGAATTCTGGGGCTAGCCAAAAACATTCAGTACTTC
-	TRBV28	TRBJ1-2	13	-	CASSFIGVRGYTF	TGTGCCAGCAGCTTTATTGGGGTACGCGGCTACACCTTC
TRBD2	TRBV28	TRBJ2-3	16	-	CASSLRATSGTDTQYF	TGTGCCAGCAGTTTAAGGGCGACTAGCGGGACAGATACGCAGTATTTT
TRBD2	TRBV27	TRBJ2-2	23	many	CASTPNWLIPGLAGRVNTGELFF	TGTGCCAGCACTCCCAACTGGTTAATCCCGGGACTAGCGGGAAGGGTGAACACCGGGGAGCTGTTTTTT
TRBD2	TRBV9	TRBJ2-1	15	few	CASTREGSSYNEQFF	TGTGCCAGCACGCGGGAGGGAAGCTCCTACAATGAGCAGTTCTTC
-	TRBV2	TRBJ1-2	13	few	CASRRAANYGYTF	TGTGCCAGCAGGAGGGCAGCTAACTATGGCTACACCTTC
-	TRBV6-1	TRBJ2-7	14	few	CASSDKGSPSEQYF	TGTGCCAGCAGTGACAAGGGGTCCCCCTCCGAGCAGTACTTC
-	TRBV21-1	TRBJ1-2	14	-	CASSTPTEYYGYTF	TGTGCCAGCAGCACTCCGACAGAATACTATGGCTACACCTTC
-	TRBV19	TRBJ2-3	15	-	CASSIGGGGTDTQYF	TGTGCCAGTAGTATAGGGGGCGGAGGCACAGATACGCAGTATTTT
-	TRBV5-4	TRBJ2-7	15	-	CASSLGSGGIDEQYF	TGTGCCAGCAGCTTGGGATCTGGGGGTATAGACGAGCAGTACTTC
TRBD1	TRBV5-1	TRBJ2-7	15	-	CASSDTGVGPYEQYF	TGCGCCAGCAGCGACACAGGGGTTGGGCCCTACGAGCAGTACTTC
-	TRBV28	TRBJ1-2	13	-	CASSAGWMYGYTF	TGTGCCAGCAGTGCCGGATGGATGTATGGCTACACCTTC
TRBD1	TRBV7-2	TRBJ1-5	14	-	CASSDRGAGQPQHF	TGTGCCAGCTCCGACAGGGGCGCAGGTCAGCCCCAGCATTTT
TRBD1	TRBV5-1	TRBJ1-2	13	-	CASSPWDREGYTF	TGCGCCAGCAGCCCTTGGGACAGGGAAGGCTACACCTTC
-	TRBV5-1	TRBJ2-2	15	few	CASSLEKAATGELFF	TGCGCCAGCAGCTTGGAGAAGGCGGCCACCGGGGAGCTGTTTTTT
TRBD1	TRBV4-2	TRBJ1-5	16	-	CASSRGDRGANQPQHF	TGTGCCAGCAGCCGAGGGGACAGGGGAGCAAATCAGCCCCAGCATTTT
-	TRBV7-9	TRBJ1-1	13	-	CASSLQWDVEAFF	TGTGCCAGCAGCCTACAATGGGATGTTGAAGCTTTCTTT
-	TRBV28	TRBJ1-3	15	once	CASSYAKTSGNTIYF	TGTGCCAGCAGTTATGCTAAAACCTCTGGAAACACCATATATTTT
-	TRBV4-2	TRBJ1-1	14	-	CASSQVVGDTEAFF	TGTGCCAGCAGCCAAGTAGTCGGGGACACTGAAGCTTTCTTT
TRBD1	TRBV6-1	TRBJ1-2	16	-	CASSDAAGQKNYGYTF	TGTGCCAGCAGTGATGCGGCGGGACAGAAGAACTATGGCTACACCTTC